This T cell receptor beta chain originates from a study of T cells in Graves' hyperthyroidism and ophthalmopathy (dated by TCRdb to about 2019). At the level of the whole study: Peripheral blood was sampled at the time of initial diagnosis, prior to any treatment. Thyroid tissue and blood T-cell repertoires from about six Graves' hyperthyroidism patients were also compared in the study. Whether ophthalmopathy could be predicted prospectively was tested in an independent validation cohort made up of under 20 hyperthyroidism patients plus 17 patients who later progressed to ophthalmopathy. Following sampling, methimazole starting at 30 mg daily was given to hyperthyroidism patients, and high-dose intravenous methylprednisolone was given to ophthalmopathy patients. TCR Vbeta CDR3 sequencing of roughly 140 peripheral blood samples (more than 40 ophthalmopathy, 75 to 85 hyperthyroidism and roughly 17 progressor patients) is reported in the paper. A discovery cohort of approximately 100 patients, roughly 40 with Graves' ophthalmopathy and more than 55 with stable Graves' hyperthyroidism, was used to find distinguishing TCR V-J signatures. The approximately 90 discovery patients were randomly split 7:3 into training and test sets.

Note on this clonotype: Its antigen is unknown. There are no base qualities to consult, and no much larger clone falls within one base.

Graves' hyperthyroidism was defined as stable when no progression to ophthalmopathy occurred over 18 months of follow-up. Hyperthyroidism patients were aged 18 to 65 years and newly diagnosed, with disease duration of less than 2 months. The study excluded patients with uncontrolled infections, other autoimmune diseases, pregnancy or lactation. Diagnoses were based on clinical symptoms, serum thyroxine and TRAb, thyroid ultrasound and orbital computed tomography. PBMCs were isolated from about 9 ml of fresh peripheral blood by Ficoll-Paque density gradient centrifugation. Total RNA was extracted using Trizol reagent, and RNA quality was assessed on an Agilent 2100 Bioanalyzer. The TCR beta CDR3 regions were amplified from RNA transcripts. The TCR CDR3 was subjected to a first round of RT-PCR using the HTBI primer set and the Qiagen OneStep RT-PCR kit. Libraries were constructed in a second round of multiplex PCR, after which size selection and purification were carried out. The libraries were sequenced on an Illumina HiSeq2000 using paired-end 100 bp reads. The paper's processing steps were these. SOAPnuke was used to process the raw data, with reads discarded if the reads contained adapters or uncalled bases, had a mean Phred below 15, or lacked an exact constant-primer or identifier match. High-quality paired reads were merged using COPE v1.2.5, and each unique nucleotide sequence was defined as a clonotype. MiTCR v1.1 was used to align the clonotypes against IMGT TRBV, TRBD and TRBJ reference segments. Only V-J combinations with frequency above 0.0001, covering 99.2% of repertoires, were analysed. A TCS score was defined as the ratio between F50 (clonal expansion) and ExV (chaos), using BLOSUM62-based TCRdist between CDR3 peptides within each V-J. Welch's t-statistics and random forest reduced roughly 500 V-J features to about 13, which were used in a naive Bayes classifier (R e1071). Thyroid-blood repertoire similarity was quantified with the Morisita-Horn index. Clones were called with MiXCR by TCRdb after fastp trimmed the public reads at Q25, and only in-frame beta chains were retained. Each CDR3 protein appears once, grouped with its most common genes and DNA. The V and J calls come from TCRdb's annotation, not from the publication. For this sample there are nearly 750,000 distinct CDR3 sequences; around 40% appear just once. The top ten clones comprise 31% of the sample.

V drops 1 base and J drops 4 bases, leaving 9 bases in between. The CDR3 holds 13 amino acids from the cysteine to the phenylalanine. Just the 39-base CDR3 DNA is kept, in frame starting at base 1. The germline V gene provides CDR1 SQVTM and CDR2 ANQGSEA. Overall study outcomes, separate from this receptor: In validation, the model predicted progression to ophthalmopathy with 65% to 71% sensitivity and around 72% specificity, a median of approximately 6.7 months before onset. Most expanded thyroid clonotypes (frequency above 0.001) were also detected in blood, a finding suggesting that blood repertoires may reflect thyroid immune responses. No statistical method was used to fix the sample size in advance, and group allocation was not hidden from the investigators. Ophthalmopathy was separated from stable hyperthyroidism by a 13 V-J signature model, with 85% to 90% sensitivity and about 84% specificity obtained in cross-validation and 80%/75% obtained in testing.

The sequence was obtained from a woman aged 40 to 50 with Graves' hyperthyroidism. The specimen sequenced was blood. The chain links TRBV29-1 with TRBJ2-3; there is no confident call for the D gene. The CDR3 reads CSVEGLEADTQYF. In nucleotide form, the sequence is TGCAGCGTTGAAGGTTTGGAAGCAGATACGCAGTATTTT.